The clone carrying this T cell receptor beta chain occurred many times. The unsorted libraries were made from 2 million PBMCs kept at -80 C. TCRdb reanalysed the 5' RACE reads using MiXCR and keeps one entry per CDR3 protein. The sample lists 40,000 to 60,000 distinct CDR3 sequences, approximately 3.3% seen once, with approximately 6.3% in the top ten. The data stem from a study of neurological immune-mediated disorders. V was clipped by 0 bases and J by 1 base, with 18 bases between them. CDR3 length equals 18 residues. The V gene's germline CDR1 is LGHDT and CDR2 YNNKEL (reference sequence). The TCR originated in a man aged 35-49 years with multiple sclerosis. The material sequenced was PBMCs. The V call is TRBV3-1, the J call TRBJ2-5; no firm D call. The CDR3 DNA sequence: TGTGCCAGCAGCCAAGATCGGTACTCTCCACTGGGCCAAGAGACCCAGTACTTC. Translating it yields CASSQDRYSPLGQETQYF.